The 8 T cell receptor beta chains below were found in one sample sequenced in a study of T cells in tuberculosis. Assay used: immunoSEQ multiplex PCR; TCRdb lists only in-frame clones, some missing. The sample includes over 25,000 clones, over 95% seen only once; the top ten take approximately 2.5%. The sequenced sample was PBMCs. The receptors were gathered from a donor aged 10-29 years with latent tuberculosis or without tuberculosis infection.

The gene calls are TRBV14 and TRBJ2-5; 14 bases are a match to TRBD2. The germline CDR1 and CDR2 sequences are SGHDN and FVKESK. The trim removed 1 base at V and 7 bases at J, leaving 17 bases unmatched. This CDR3 contains 20 residues. CDR3 residues: CASSQALSGLAGAGLRTQYF. As DNA, the CDR3 is TGTGCCAGCAGCCAAGCTTTATCGGGACTAGCGGGGGCAGGTCTTAGGACCCAGTACTTC.

The genes are TRBV4-3 and TRBJ2-7; 8 bases map to TRBD1. Germline CDR1 is LGHNA and CDR2 is YSLEER. CDR3 length: 16 amino acids. With V trimmed by 0 bases and J by 4 bases, 8 bases remained unmatched. The DNA for the CDR3 is TGCGCCAGCAGCCAAGATTGGGCAGGGGGCTGGTACGAGCAGTACTTC. Translation: CASSQDWAGGWYEQYF.

The J gene is TRBJ2-7, the V gene TRBV11-2; TRBD2 might be the D (5 bases). Germline V lookup: CDR1 SGHAT, CDR2 FQNNGV. V lost 3 bases and J lost 6, with 9 bases in between. The CDR3 has 12 amino acids. The DNA for the CDR3 is TGTGCCAGCAGCTTTAAGAGCGGCGAGCAGTACTTC. It is translated as CASSFKSGEQYF.

The V gene is TRBV6-1, the J gene TRBJ2-7, with 9 bases that match TRBD1. CDR3 length equals 14 residues. With 5 bases clipped from V and 6 bases from J, the junction kept 8 bases outside the gene matches. Germline CDR1 and CDR2: MNHNS and SASEGT. The CDR3, as DNA: TGTGCCAGCAGTACCGGGACAGGGACCGTCGAGCAGTACTTC. Translating gives CASSTGTGTVEQYF.

V is TRBV18 and J is TRBJ1-1, with D possibly being TRBD1 (6 bases). CDR3 length: 15 amino acids. Germline V gene lookup returns CDR1 KGHSH and CDR2 LQKENI. V was clipped by 5 bases and J by 6 bases, with 19 bases between them. This chain's CDR3 is CASSSTTGPGAEAFF. CDR3 nucleotides: TGTGCCAGCTCATCGACGACAGGCCCCGGGGCTGAAGCTTTCTTT. The full variable domain, in which reference TRBV18 and TRBJ1-1 provide the parts outside the CDR3, is NAGVMQNPRHLVRRRGQEARLRCSPMKGHSHVYWYRQLPEEGLKFMVYLQKENIIDESGMPKERFSAEFPKEGPSILRIQQVVRGDSAAYFCASSSTTGPGAEAFFGQGTRLTVV.

This rearrangement joins TRBV5-1 to TRBJ1-5; the D gene is possibly TRBD1 (6 bases). Germline CDR1 and CDR2: SGHRS and YFSETQ. V was shortened by 4 bases and J by 7 bases, with 15 bases between the two germline ends. The CDR3 totals 14 residues. DNA of the CDR3: TGCGCCAGCAGCCCCGGGGGGCTCGACCAGCCCCAGCATTTT. This sequence encodes CASSPGGLDQPQHF.

This clone is medium-sized within its sample. This chain uses TRBV28 with TRBJ2-1, with TRBD2 matching 8 bases. With 5 bases clipped from V and 15 bases from J, the junction kept 12 bases outside the gene matches. The germline CDR1 and CDR2 sequences are MDHEN and SYDVKM. The CDR3 covers 13 residues. The CDR3, as DNA: TGTGCCAGCAGTCTCTTCCATAGCGGGATCCCGTTCTTC. Translated, it gives CASSLFHSGIPFF. Looking up the rest from reference TRBV28 and TRBJ2-1 gives the full variable domain: DVKVTQSSRYLVKRTGEKVFLECVQDMDHENMFWYRQDPGLGLRLIYFSYDVKMKEKGDIPEGYSVSREKKERFSLILESASTNQTSMYLCASSLFHSGIPFFGPGTRLTVL.

V gene TRBV18 combines with J gene TRBJ2-3; 11 bases match TRBD2. The CDR3 is 16 amino acids. Germline V gene sequence: CDR1 KGHSH, CDR2 LQKENI. V dropped 3 bases and J dropped 2; count of bases not matched to a gene: 4. The CDR3 DNA reads as TGTGCCAGCTCACCGACTAGCGGGAACCCCACAGATACGCAGTATTTT. Protein sequence: CASSPTSGNPTDTQYF.